The rows below give T cell receptor beta chains drawn from one sample of a study of blood T cells in healthy people across ages. MiXCR, run by TCRdb on the 5' RACE reads, gives a single entry per CDR3 protein. Among 1.8 million or so distinct CDR3 sequences listed, about 39% were seen once. Material for sequencing was blood. These receptors all come from a human donor in good health. The CDR3 runs from the conserved cysteine through the conserved F or W. A D gene is named only where the DNA matches it firmly. Size values are once, few and many counts, or a class for expanded clones, and some rows have none.

TRBJ2-1	few	TRBV24-1	-	TGTGCCACCAGTGACCCACCGGGCCCGCATCACAATGAGCAGTTCTTC	CATSDPPGPHHNEQFF
TRBJ2-3	-	TRBV28	TRBD1	TGTGCCAGCAGTCGGGACAGAAACACAGGTACGCAGTATTTT	CASSRDRNTGTQYF
TRBJ2-7	-	TRBV28	TRBD1	TGTGCCAGCAGTTTTCGGACAGGGTCCATCACCTACGAGCAGTACTTC	CASSFRTGSITYEQYF
TRBJ1-4	-	TRBV7-2	TRBD1	TGTGCCAGCAGCCCGACAGGGGCCGAAAAACTGTTTTTT	CASSPTGAEKLFF
TRBJ2-7	few	TRBV12-5	-	TGTGCTAGTGGTCCCAACTACGAGCAGTACTTC	CASGPNYEQYF
TRBJ2-3	few	TRBV2	TRBD2	TGTGCCAGCAGTTACACTAGCGGGGGAATGAGCACGCAGTATTTT	CASSYTSGGMSTQYF
TRBJ2-5	few	TRBV20-1	TRBD1	TGCAGTGTCCCGGGACAGCAAGGAGAGACCCAGTACTTC	CSVPGQQGETQYF
TRBJ2-3	-	TRBV5-8	TRBD2	TGTGCCAGCAGCCGCCCGGGACTAGCGGGGATCACAGATACGCAGTATTTT	CASSRPGLAGITDTQYF
TRBJ1-1	-	TRBV20-1	-	TGCGGTGCTAGCGGCCGCGCTGACACTGAAGCTTTCTTT	CGASGRADTEAFF
TRBJ2-3	few	TRBV7-2	-	TGTGCCAGCAGCTTAGACTTCCCGGGAGATACGCAGTATTTT	CASSLDFPGDTQYF
TRBJ2-3	-	TRBV3-1	TRBD2	TGTGCCAGCAGCCAAGGAGGGGGACTAGGGTTAGATACGCAGTATTTT	CASSQGGGLGLDTQYF
TRBJ2-5	few	TRBV7-6	-	TGTGCCAGCAGCTTTCCGTTCGGGGGGCAGGGGACCCAGTACTTC	CASSFPFGGQGTQYF
TRBJ1-2	-	TRBV20-1	TRBD1	TGCAGTGCTAGAGATATTGTATCAGGGGGCAATTATGGCTACACCTTC	CSARDIVSGGNYGYTF
TRBJ2-5	-	TRBV4-3	TRBD2	TGCGCCAGCAGCCAAGGAGCGGGGGGGGATCAAGAGACCCAGTACTTC	CASSQGAGGDQETQYF
TRBJ1-4	few	TRBV4-1	-	TGCGCCAGCAAGGGCCCCACGGAGGAAAAACTGTTTTTT	CASKGPTEEKLFF